This record looks at one T cell receptor (beta chain) sequence and its context. V shed 0 bases and J shed 9 bases, with 12 bases lying between them. This CDR3 is built from 15 residues. Germline-derived CDR1 and CDR2 are MRHNA and SNTAGT. This record belongs to a study of control samples from healthy donors and cancer patients. Only in-frame clones appear in the TCRdb table, and some are missing; sequencing was by immunoSEQ multiplex PCR. Of about 150,000 clones detected, about 93% appear once; the ten largest clones hold around 2.5%. The sample taken for sequencing was blood. V gene TRBV6-4 combines with J gene TRBJ1-6, with D tentatively TRBD1 (5 bases). The sequence was obtained from a man in his forties or fifties in good health. The CDR3 loop is CASSDSSVGPSPLHF. The CDR3 DNA reads as TGTGCCAGCAGTGACTCGAGTGTGGGGCCTTCACCCCTCCACTTT.